The entry below gives a single T cell receptor beta chain sequence along with its context. This sample was included in a study of cytomegalovirus exposure and HLA in healthy donors. A multiplex PCR was run with 60 Vbeta primers and 13 Jbeta primers. The method was immunoSEQ multiplex PCR; TCRdb's version includes in-frame clones alone and lacks a portion of them. The repertoire consists of over 100,000 clones, with roughly 88% occurring once and the leading ten covering 2.5% to 3%. V shed 7 bases and J 0 bases; nucleotides not matched to a gene: 5. This CDR3 is 17 amino acids long. Germline V gene sequence: CDR1 ENHRY, CDR2 SYGVKD.

This sequence was found in a young woman in good health and CMV-seropositive. V usage is TRBV10-3 and J usage is TRBJ2-3, with 15 positions matching TRBD2. Sequenced sample: PBMCs. CDR3 coding DNA: TGTGCCATCACCCGGACTAGCGGGGGGGAAAGCACAGATACGCAGTATTTT. Translating it yields CAITRTSGGESTDTQYF.